The present TCR beta chain was sequenced within a study of blood T cell repertoires in COVID-19. Method: immunoSEQ multiplex PCR; TCRdb's copy keeps in-frame clones and lacks some. Of approximately 18,000 clones listed, around 80% are singletons. The sequence was collected from a man between 60 and 75 years old with acute or convalescent COVID-19. The material sequenced was peripheral blood.

The CDR3 DNA sequence: TGTGCCAGCAGTCACAGTGGAGGGAGGACTGAAGCTTTCTTT. Encoded protein: CASSHSGGRTEAFF. The chain joins TRBV6-6 to TRBJ1-1; D not certain. Per germline, CDR1 MNHNY and CDR2 SVGAGI (reference sequence). The CDR3 is made up of 14 amino acids. V was shortened by 5 bases and J by 5 bases, with 15 bases between the two germline ends.